This T cell receptor (beta chain) was captured by sequencing in a study of blood T cell repertoires in COVID-19. Study overall: T cells, B-cell-depleted T cells, or PBMCs provided the cDNA or gDNA that served as material.

In the original processing: Reference gene primers were amplified, and this amplification served to estimate nucleated cell counts. Clones were read by immunoSEQ multiplex PCR, and TCRdb kept only the in-frame ones, dropping some. Clone size and V and J calls were adopted from that table, with D and trimming inferred from the DNA. The table includes over 110,000 clones, roughly 84% detected once. This clone came up once. The V and J ends lost 2 bases and 7 bases respectively, with 18 bases between them. CDR3 length equals 15 residues. CDR1 and CDR2 (germline): SGHDT, YYEEEE. The receptor comes from a man between 60 and 75 years old with active or convalescent COVID-19. Sequenced material: peripheral blood. The rearrangement links TRBV5-6 to TRBJ1-2; D uncertain. For the CDR3, the DNA is TGTGCCAGCAGCTTTGTTTGGGAGCGCCACCCTGGCTACACCTTC. Residues: CASSFVWERHPGYTF.